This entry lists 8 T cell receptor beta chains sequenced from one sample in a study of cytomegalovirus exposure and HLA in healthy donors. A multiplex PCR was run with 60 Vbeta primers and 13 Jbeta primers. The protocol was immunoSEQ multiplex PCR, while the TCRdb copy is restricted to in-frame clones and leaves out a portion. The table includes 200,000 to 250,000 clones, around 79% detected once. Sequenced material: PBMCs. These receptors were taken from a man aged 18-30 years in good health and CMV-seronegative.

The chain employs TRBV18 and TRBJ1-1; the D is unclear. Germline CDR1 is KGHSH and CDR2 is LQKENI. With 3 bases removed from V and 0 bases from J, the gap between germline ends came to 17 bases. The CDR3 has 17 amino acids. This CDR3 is CASSPRSPQRMNTEAFF. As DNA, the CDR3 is TGTGCCAGCTCACCGCGGTCCCCGCAAAGAATGAACACTGAAGCTTTCTTT.

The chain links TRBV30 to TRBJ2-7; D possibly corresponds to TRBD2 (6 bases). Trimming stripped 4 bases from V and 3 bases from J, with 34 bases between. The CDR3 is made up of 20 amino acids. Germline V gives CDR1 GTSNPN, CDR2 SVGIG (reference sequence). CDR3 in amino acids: CAWTTGHGLGRGDPLYEQYF. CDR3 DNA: TGTGCCTGGACCACAGGCCACGGGCTCGGGAGAGGGGATCCCCTCTACGAGCAGTACTTC. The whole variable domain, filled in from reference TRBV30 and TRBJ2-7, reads SQTIHQWPATLVQPVGSPLSLECTVEGTSNPNLYWYRQAAGRGLQLLFYSVGIGQISSEVPQNLSASRPQDRQFILSSKKLLLSDSGFYLCAWTTGHGLGRGDPLYEQYFGPGTRLTVT.

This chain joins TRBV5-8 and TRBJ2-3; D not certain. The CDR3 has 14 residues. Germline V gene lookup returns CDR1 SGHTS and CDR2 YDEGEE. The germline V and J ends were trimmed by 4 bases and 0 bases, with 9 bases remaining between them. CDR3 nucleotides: TGTGCCAGCAGCCTCCCCGGGAGCACAGATACGCAGTATTTT. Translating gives CASSLPGSTDTQYF.

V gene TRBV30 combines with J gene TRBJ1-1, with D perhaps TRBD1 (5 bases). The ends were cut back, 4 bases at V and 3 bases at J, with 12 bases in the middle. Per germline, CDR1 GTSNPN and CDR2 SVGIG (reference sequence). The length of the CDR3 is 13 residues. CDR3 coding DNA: TGTGCCTGGAAGACAGTCCCCGACACTGAAGCTTTCTTT. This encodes CAWKTVPDTEAFF.

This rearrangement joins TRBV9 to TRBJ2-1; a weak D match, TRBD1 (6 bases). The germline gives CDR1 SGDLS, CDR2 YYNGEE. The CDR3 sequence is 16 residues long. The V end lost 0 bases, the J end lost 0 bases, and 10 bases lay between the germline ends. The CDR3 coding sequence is TGTGCCAGCAGCGTAGACAGGGTCAGCTCCTACAATGAGCAGTTCTTC. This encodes CASSVDRVSSYNEQFF.

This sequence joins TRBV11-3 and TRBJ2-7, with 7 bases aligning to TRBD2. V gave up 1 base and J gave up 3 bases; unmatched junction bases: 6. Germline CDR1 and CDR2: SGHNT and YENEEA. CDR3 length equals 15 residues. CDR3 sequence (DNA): TGTGCCAGCAGCTTAGTATCGGGGGGAAACTACGAGCAGTACTTC. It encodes CASSLVSGGNYEQYF.

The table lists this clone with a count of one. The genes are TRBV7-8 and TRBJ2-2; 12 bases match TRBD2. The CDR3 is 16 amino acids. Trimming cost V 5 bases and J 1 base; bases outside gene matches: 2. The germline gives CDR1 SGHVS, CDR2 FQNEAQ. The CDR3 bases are TGTGCCAGCAGCAAACTAGCGGGGGGGAACACCGGGGAGCTGTTTTTT. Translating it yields CASSKLAGGNTGELFF.

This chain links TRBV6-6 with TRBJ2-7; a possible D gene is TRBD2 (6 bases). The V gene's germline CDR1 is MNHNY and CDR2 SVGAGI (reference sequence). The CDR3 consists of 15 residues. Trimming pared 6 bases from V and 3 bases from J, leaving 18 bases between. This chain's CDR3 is CASSPGVAFGYEQYF. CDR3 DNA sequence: TGTGCCAGCAGCCCGGGGGTGGCATTTGGCTACGAGCAGTACTTC.